This T cell receptor (beta chain) is drawn from a study of beta chain features in type 1 diabetes. Looking at the study overall: Cell yields, gender and age were comparable in patients and healthy donors. Findings and caveats of the study: Unsettled here was the matter of whether HLA type influences TCRB rearrangement. A moderate, significant TCRB CDR3 shortening appeared in type 1 diabetes across four CD4+ subsets.

Germline-derived CDR1 and CDR2 are MNHNS and SASEGT. CDR3 size: 13 residues. J lost 1 base, V lost 6 bases, and 0 bases had no gene match. This clone was observed a few times. Its antigen is still unknown. The sample holds other DNA sequences that translate to the same CDR3. Every isolated RNA sample was fully reverse transcribed, so sequencing captured expressed TCRB transcripts. Assay: immunoSEQ multiplex PCR; the TCRdb copy retains only in-frame clones and omits some. Altogether about 240,000 clones are present, approximately 14% being singletons, with the ten largest covering approximately 0.021%. The sequencing sample was made of naive CD4+ T cells from blood. The rearrangement uses TRBV6-1 and TRBJ2-1, with 7 nucleotides matching TRBD2. The sequence was collected from a man under 40 with type 1 diabetes. The CDR3, as DNA: TGTGCCAGCAGGGGAGGGTCCTACAATGAGCAGTTCTTC. It specifies CASRGGSYNEQFF.